These 11 T cell receptor beta chains came from one sample sequenced in a study of shared clonotypes between healthy human individuals. Using immunoSEQ multiplex PCR, the repertoire was profiled, and TCRdb retains in-frame clones only, with some absent. The sample includes around 990,000 clones, roughly 80% of them seen just once. The sequenced sample consisted of memory CD4+ T cells from PBMCs. Subset described: CD45RA-negative fraction. The origin of the receptors is a young man in good health. Some clones in this sample may be carry-over from other donors' samples.

The chain employs TRBV4-2 and TRBJ2-7; tentatively, D is TRBD1 (5 bases). Germline V lookup: CDR1 LGHNA, CDR2 YNFKEQ. This CDR3 comprises 14 residues. Deletions cut 0 bases from V and 7 bases from J, with 13 bases between. CDR3 in amino acids: CASSQDYQGREQYF. As DNA, the CDR3 is TGTGCCAGCAGCCAAGATTACCAGGGTCGGGAGCAGTACTTC.

V and J are TRBV10-3 and TRBJ2-5; TRBD1 agrees at 8 bases. The V and J ends lost 0 bases and 4 bases, in that order; junction bases with no gene match: 7. The CDR3 is 16 residues long. Germline V gene lookup returns CDR1 ENHRY and CDR2 SYGVKD. CDR3 protein: CAISESSPGGAETQYF. CDR3 in DNA: TGTGCCATCAGTGAGTCTTCGCCAGGGGGCGCAGAGACCCAGTACTTC.

About this clone itself: Other DNA sequences of this sample code for an identical CDR3. The V and J genes are TRBV7-6 and TRBJ1-1; perhaps TRBD1 as D (5 bases). V was trimmed by 5 bases and J by 1 base, leaving 8 bases between them. Per germline, CDR1 SGHVS and CDR2 FNYEAQ. The CDR3 runs 13 residues. The CDR3 sequence is CASSLQGNTEAFF. The CDR3 DNA is TGTGCCAGCAGCCTCCAGGGGAACACTGAAGCTTTCTTT.

This clone is a singleton in its sample. The chain uses TRBV7-3 and TRBJ2-1; tentatively, D is TRBD1 or TRBD2 (5 bases each). This CDR3 spans 16 amino acids. Germline V gene sequence: CDR1 SGHTA, CDR2 FQGTGA. V dropped 6 bases and J dropped 1 base, with 16 bases sitting between them. CDR3 in DNA: TGTGCCAGCAGTGGGGGAGAGGGTTATTCCTACAATGAGCAGTTCTTC. It translates to CASSGGEGYSYNEQFF.

In this sample, this clone turned up many times. Distinct nucleotide sequences in the sample also encode this CDR3. The rearrangement links TRBV5-1 to TRBJ1-3; weak D call: TRBD1 (5 bases). The CDR3 totals 14 residues. Germline CDR1 SGHRS, CDR2 YFSETQ. The V end was cut by 4 bases, the J end by 2 bases, with 10 bases between. The CDR3 spells CASSPQGAGNTIYF. CDR3 DNA: TGCGCCAGCAGCCCGCAGGGAGCTGGAAACACCATATATTTT.

The J gene is TRBJ1-1, the V gene TRBV6-5; D possibly corresponds to TRBD1 (5 bases). The germline V and J ends were trimmed by 6 bases and 1 base, with 12 bases remaining between them. CDR1 MNHEY and CDR2 SVGAGI come from the germline V gene. The CDR3 contains 14 residues. The CDR3 DNA follows: TGTGCCAGCAGATTCGAGGGGACGAACACTGAAGCTTTCTTT. It translates to CASRFEGTNTEAFF.

The chain combines TRBV11-2 with TRBJ2-7, with D unresolved. V gave up 1 base and J gave up 0 bases, with 7 bases separating them. There are 14 residues in the CDR3. Germline loops: CDR1 SGHAT, CDR2 FQNNGV. The CDR3 is CASSLGGYSYEQYF. The CDR3 nucleotides read TGTGCCAGCAGCTTAGGCGGTTACTCCTACGAGCAGTACTTC.

The J gene is TRBJ2-1, the V gene TRBV11-2; unclear D gene. The ends were cut back, 4 bases at V and 1 base at J, with 11 bases in the middle. Germline CDR1 reads SGHAT; CDR2 reads FQNNGV. The CDR3 runs 15 residues. The CDR3 reads CASSSQRRSYNEQFF. CDR3 nucleotides: TGTGCCAGCAGCTCCCAGAGGAGATCCTACAATGAGCAGTTCTTC.

The chain employs TRBV11-2 and TRBJ2-5; 9 bases line up with TRBD1. V trimming: 5 bases; J trimming: 5 bases; junction bases outside the gene matches: 6. The CDR3 extends over 14 amino acids. Per the germline V gene, CDR1 is SGHAT and CDR2 is FQNNGV. CDR3 in DNA: TGTGCCAGCAGCCGTGGACAGGGGCAGGAGACCCAGTACTTC. Encoded protein: CASSRGQGQETQYF.

In this sample, this clone turned up many times. V and J are TRBV4-2 and TRBJ2-5; perhaps TRBD2 as D (6 bases). Germline V gene sequence: CDR1 LGHNA, CDR2 YNFKEQ. V was shortened by 1 base and J by 2 bases, with 8 bases between the two germline ends. There are 14 residues in the CDR3. CDR3 bases: TGTGCCAGCAGCCAAGTGGGACTGCAAGAGACCCAGTACTTC. This encodes CASSQVGLQETQYF.

The J gene is TRBJ2-7, the V gene TRBV4-2, with TRBD2 as a possible D gene (6 bases). The V gene's germline CDR1 is LGHNA and CDR2 YNFKEQ. The CDR3 consists of 15 residues. Between the trimmed V and J ends, which lost 2 bases and 1 base, there was a span of 12 bases. The CDR3 coding sequence is TGTGCCAGCAGCCAACCGGGACTGGAGTCCTACGAGCAGTACTTC. It translates to CASSQPGLESYEQYF.